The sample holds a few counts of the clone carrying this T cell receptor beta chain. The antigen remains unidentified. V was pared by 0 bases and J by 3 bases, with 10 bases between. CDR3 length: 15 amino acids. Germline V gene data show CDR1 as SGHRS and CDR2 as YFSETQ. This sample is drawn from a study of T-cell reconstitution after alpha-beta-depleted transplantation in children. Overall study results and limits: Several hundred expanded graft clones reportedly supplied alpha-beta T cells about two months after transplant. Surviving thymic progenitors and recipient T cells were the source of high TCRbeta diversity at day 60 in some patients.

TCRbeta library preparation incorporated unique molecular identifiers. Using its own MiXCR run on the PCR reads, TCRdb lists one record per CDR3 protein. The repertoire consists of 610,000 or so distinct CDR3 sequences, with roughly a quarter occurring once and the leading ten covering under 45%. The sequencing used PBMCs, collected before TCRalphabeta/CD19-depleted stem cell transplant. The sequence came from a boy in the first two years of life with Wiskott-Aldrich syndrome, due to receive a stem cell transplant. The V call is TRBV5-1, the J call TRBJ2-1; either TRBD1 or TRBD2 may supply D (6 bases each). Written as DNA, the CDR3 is TGCGCCAGCAGCTTGGGGGGGGCAATCTACAATGAGCAGTTCTTC. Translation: CASSLGGAIYNEQFF.